The rows below give T cell receptor beta chains drawn from one sample of a study of memory CD8 T cells in hepatitis C reinfection. Libraries were prepared by immunoSEQ multiplex PCR; TCRdb keeps only in-frame clonotypes and omits some of them. Among about 50,000 clones listed, approximately 89% were seen once. The specimen sequenced was naive CD8+ T cells sorted from blood. These receptors all come from a man aged 18-30 years with hepatitis C virus infection. Each CDR3 is given without its conserved first and last residue. Clone size appears in some rows only: once, few, many, or a class for an expanded clone.

v_gene	abundance	j_gene	CDR3aa
TRBV28	-	TRBJ2-5	ASSFTQTGSRETQY
TRBV27	-	TRBJ2-7	ASSPRVLAGESEQY
TRBV9	-	TRBJ2-3	ASSPGVRVTDTQY
TRBV5-8	-	TRBJ2-4	ASSPRGIAKNIQY
TRBV11-2	-	TRBJ2-7	ASSLAGISYEQY
TRBV7-9	-	TRBJ2-7	ASSAAGQGSSYEQY
TRBV6-5	-	TRBJ2-5	ASSYNGREQETQY
TRBV10-1	-	TRBJ1-3	ASSPTKGQGSGNTIY
TRBV19	-	TRBJ2-7	ASSIGTGVIYEQY
TRBV7-9	-	TRBJ1-5	ASSPGQTSSNQPQH
TRBV11-2	-	TRBJ2-2	ASSLAGELF
TRBV5-4	-	TRBJ2-3	ASSSGLTGGGTDTQY
TRBV30	-	TRBJ2-2	AWSARGTGELF
TRBV6-1	-	TRBJ2-7	ASSEGRSSYEQY
TRBV5-4	-	TRBJ1-1	ASSPSGGITEAF
TRBV7-2	once	TRBJ2-1	ASSRGIAGGNEQF
TRBV4-3	-	TRBJ1-1	ASSQAGTEAF
TRBV9	-	TRBJ2-1	ASSPPTGAYNEQF
TRBV29-1	-	TRBJ2-5	SVVGLAGETQY
TRBV5-6	few	TRBJ1-1	ASSLGGLNTEAF
TRBV5-4	-	TRBJ2-2	ASSPRAGELF
TRBV28	-	TRBJ2-2	ASGGGLTGELF
TRBV6-5	few	TRBJ1-1	ASSLMVGEAF
TRBV14	-	TRBJ2-3	ASSPGTVNTETQY
TRBV29-1	-	TRBJ2-7	SVEDETGGEGEQY
TRBV25-1	-	TRBJ1-1	ASSEALGRNTEAF
TRBV4-1	-	TRBJ2-1	ASRQATSGRRRGNEQF
TRBV27	-	TRBJ2-2	ASSPIAGGSPGELF